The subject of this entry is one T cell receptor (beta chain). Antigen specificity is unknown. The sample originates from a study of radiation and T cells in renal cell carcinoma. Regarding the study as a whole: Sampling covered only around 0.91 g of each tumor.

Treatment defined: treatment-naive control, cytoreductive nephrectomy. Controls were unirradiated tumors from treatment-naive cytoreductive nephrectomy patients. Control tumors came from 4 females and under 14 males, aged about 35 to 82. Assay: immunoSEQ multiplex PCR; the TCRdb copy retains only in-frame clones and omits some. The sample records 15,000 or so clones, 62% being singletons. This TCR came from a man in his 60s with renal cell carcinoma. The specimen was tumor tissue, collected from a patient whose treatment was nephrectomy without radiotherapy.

CDR3 bases: TGTGCCAGCTCAGGGGACAGGGGAGAGACCCAGTACTTC. This encodes CASSGDRGETQYF. The chain carries TRBV18 and TRBJ2-5, with TRBD1 identical over 10 bases. V dropped 5 bases and J dropped 4; count of bases not matched to a gene: 1. Germline assignment: CDR1 KGHSH and CDR2 LQKENI. The CDR3 extends over 13 amino acids.